This T cell receptor beta chain was profiled in a study of response to subunit inactivated influenza vaccine. Germline CDR1 LGHNA, CDR2 YSLEER. The CDR3 is 14 residues long. Trimming left V 2 bases short and J 1 base short, with 9 bases between. TCRdb analysed the RT-PCR reads with MiXCR anew, one entry per CDR3 protein. The sample yields some 540,000 distinct CDR3 sequences, 20% to 25% seen once. The same sample was also studied in work on T cells expressing NK-cell markers. As reported in that work: TCR beta libraries carry UMIs added by 5'RACE template switching. Source material for TCR beta repertoires consisted of sorted CD3+CD56+NKG2C+, CD3+CD56+NKG2C- and CD3+CD56-NKG2C+ T cells. Serological testing identified seven of the eight sequenced donors as HCMV-seropositive and one as seronegative.

Sequencing was performed on CD4+ T cells sorted from PBMCs, taken about 12 days after vaccination. This TCR derives from a man in his fifties or sixties who received an inactivated influenza vaccine. J is TRBJ2-7 and V is TRBV4-3; D uncertain. The CDR3 bases are TGCGCCAGCAGCCAAAGGGCACAGTCCTACGAGCAGTACTTC. It translates to CASSQRAQSYEQYF.